The subject of this entry is one T cell receptor (beta chain). No antigen is known for it. The record has no base qualities; no much larger clone is one base away. The sample belongs to a study of blood T cell repertoires in COVID-19 (TCRdb year 2020). With respect to the entire study: The collaborator samples originated in the United States, Italy and Spain and spanned the acute and convalescent phases of COVID-19. The material from the prospective study consisted of cDNA or gDNA derived from T cells, B-cell-depleted T cells, or PBMCs. Subjects who had been exposed to COVID-19, were actively infected with it, or had recovered from it provided the deeply sampled blood TCRbeta repertoires that made up the dataset. The repertoires were made available in a free public database intended to serve as a resource for research on the immune response to SARS-CoV-2. The samples were drawn from two sources: the first 160 participants of the ongoing ImmuneRACE study, and 950 to 1,500 subjects contributed by 6 global collaborators. Sample metadata almost always included a de-identified subject ID, COVID-19 status, age in years and sex. Where available, HLA class I and class II types were taken from metadata supplied by the sample provider and were not determined by assay-based typing. Here is what the overall study found, with its caveats: How much clinical and demographic metadata was included differed by source and by participant, and the metadata was provided uncurated.

The CDR3 has 17 amino acids, counting the end cysteine and phenylalanine. Of the read, only the CDR3 DNA is kept; its 51 bases are in frame from base 1. V is clipped by 5 bases and J by 6 bases, and the sequence between their germline boundaries is 22 bases long. The germline V gene (reference sequence) gives CDR1 as LNHDA and CDR2 as SQIVND. Whole blood was collected in K2EDTA tubes by collaborating institutions according to the institutions' own protocols. For TCRbeta analysis, collaborator samples were shipped as frozen whole blood, as isolated PBMCs, or as DNA extracted from either sample type. TCRbeta CDR3 regions were amplified from genomic DNA by means of the immunoSEQ Assay, a bias-controlled multiplex PCR. Regarding the original processing steps: Nucleated cell counts per sample were estimated from amplification of reference gene primers within the assay. To quantify the absolute abundance of each unique TCRbeta CDR3 rearrangement, sequence reads were collapsed and filtered. For each sample, productive Simpson clonality was calculated as the square root of Simpson's diversity index across productive rearrangements. Entries here come from immuneACCESS through TCRdb and include only in-frame sequences with V and J called. Some clones fail to appear in such tables; in the studies checked, an unresolved V gene covers under half of the shortfall, and the cause of the remainder is unknown. The V and J calls and the clone size are those of that table, but D and trimming were determined from the DNA. In this sample the table shows 30,000 to 40,000 clones, nearly 90% of which occur a single time. The ten largest clones capture about 25% of the sample.

Sequenced: peripheral blood. The sequence came from a man aged 60-69 years with active or convalescent COVID-19. Here the chain combines TRBV19 and TRBJ2-2; 5 matching bases give a weak D call of TRBD2. The sequence in DNA is TGTGCCAGTAGTCCCACCCACTTCCAAGGGCGGGCCGGGGAGCTGTTTTTT. It translates as CASSPTHFQGRAGELFF.